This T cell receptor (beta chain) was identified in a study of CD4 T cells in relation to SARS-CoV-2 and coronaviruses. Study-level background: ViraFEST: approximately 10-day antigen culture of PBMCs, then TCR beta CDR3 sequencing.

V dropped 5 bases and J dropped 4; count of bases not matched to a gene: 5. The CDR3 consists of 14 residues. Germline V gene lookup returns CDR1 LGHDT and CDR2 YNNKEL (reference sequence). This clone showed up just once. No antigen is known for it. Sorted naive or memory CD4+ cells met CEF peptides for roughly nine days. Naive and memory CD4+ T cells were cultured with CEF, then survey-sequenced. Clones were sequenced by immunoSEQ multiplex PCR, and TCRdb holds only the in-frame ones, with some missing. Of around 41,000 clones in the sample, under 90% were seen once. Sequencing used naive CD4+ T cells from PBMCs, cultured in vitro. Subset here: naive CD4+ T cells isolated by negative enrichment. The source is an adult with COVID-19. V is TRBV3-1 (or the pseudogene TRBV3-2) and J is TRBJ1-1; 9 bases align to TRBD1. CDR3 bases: TGTGCCAGCAGCAGCCGGGACAGGGTCACTGAAGCTTTCTTT. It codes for CASSSRDRVTEAFF.